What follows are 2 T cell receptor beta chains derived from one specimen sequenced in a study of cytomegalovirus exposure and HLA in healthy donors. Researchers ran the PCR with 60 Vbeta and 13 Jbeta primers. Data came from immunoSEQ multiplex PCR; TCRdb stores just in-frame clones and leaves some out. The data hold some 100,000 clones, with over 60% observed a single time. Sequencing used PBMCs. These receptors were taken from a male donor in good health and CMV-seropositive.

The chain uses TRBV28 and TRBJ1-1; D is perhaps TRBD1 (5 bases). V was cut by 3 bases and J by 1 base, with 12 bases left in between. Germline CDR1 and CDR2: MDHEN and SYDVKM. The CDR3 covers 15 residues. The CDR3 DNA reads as TGTGCCAGCAGTTTGGGAGGGGCAGGGAACACTGAAGCTTTCTTT. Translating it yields CASSLGGAGNTEAFF. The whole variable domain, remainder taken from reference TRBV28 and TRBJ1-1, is DVKVTQSSRYLVKRTGEKVFLECVQDMDHENMFWYRQDPGLGLRLIYFSYDVKMKEKGDIPEGYSVSREKKERFSLILESASTNQTSMYLCASSLGGAGNTEAFFGQGTRLTVV.

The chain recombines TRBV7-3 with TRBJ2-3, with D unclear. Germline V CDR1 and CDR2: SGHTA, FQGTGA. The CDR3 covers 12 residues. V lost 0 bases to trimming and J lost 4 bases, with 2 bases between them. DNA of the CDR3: TGTGCCAGCAGCTTAACCGCAGATACGCAGTATTTT. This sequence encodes CASSLTADTQYF.